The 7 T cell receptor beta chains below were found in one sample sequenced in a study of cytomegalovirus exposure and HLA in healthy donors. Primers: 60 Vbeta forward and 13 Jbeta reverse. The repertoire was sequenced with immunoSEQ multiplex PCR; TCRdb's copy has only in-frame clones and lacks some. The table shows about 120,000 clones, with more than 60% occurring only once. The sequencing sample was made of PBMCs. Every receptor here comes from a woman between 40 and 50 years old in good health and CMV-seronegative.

The chain's CDR3 is CASSRGGLDTGELFF. CDR3 in DNA: TGTGCCAGCAGCCGCGGGGGTTTGGACACCGGGGAGCTGTTTTTT. The genes are TRBV5-5 and TRBJ2-2, with TRBD2 matching 7 bases. The CDR3 is made up of 15 amino acids. Germline CDR1 reads SGHKS; CDR2 reads YYEKEE (reference sequence). V dropped 4 bases and J dropped 3; count of bases not matched to a gene: 6.

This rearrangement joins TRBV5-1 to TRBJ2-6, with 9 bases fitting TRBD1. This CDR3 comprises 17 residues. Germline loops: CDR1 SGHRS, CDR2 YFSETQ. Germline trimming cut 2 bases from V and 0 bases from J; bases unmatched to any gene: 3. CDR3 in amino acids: CASSFRDRVSGANVLTF. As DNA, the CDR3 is TGCGCCAGCAGCTTTAGGGACAGGGTCTCTGGGGCCAACGTCCTGACTTTC. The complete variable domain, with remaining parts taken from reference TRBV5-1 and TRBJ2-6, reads KAGVTQTPRYLIKTRGQQVTLSCSPISGHRSVSWYQQTPGQGLQFLFEYFSETQRNKGNFPGRFSGRQFSNSRSEMNVSTLELGDSALYLCASSFRDRVSGANVLTFGAGSRLTVL.

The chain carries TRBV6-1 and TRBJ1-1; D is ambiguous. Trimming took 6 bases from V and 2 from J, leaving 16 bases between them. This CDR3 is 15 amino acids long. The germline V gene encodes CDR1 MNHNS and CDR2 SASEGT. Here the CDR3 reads CASRRLVGVNTEAFF. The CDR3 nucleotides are TGTGCCAGCAGGAGGCTCGTGGGAGTCAACACTGAAGCTTTCTTT.

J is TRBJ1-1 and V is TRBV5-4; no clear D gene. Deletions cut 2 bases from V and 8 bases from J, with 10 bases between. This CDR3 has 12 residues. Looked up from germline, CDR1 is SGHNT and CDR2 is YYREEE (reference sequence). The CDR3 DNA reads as TGTGCCAGCAGCTTTAAAGTCGGGGAAGCTTTCTTT. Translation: CASSFKVGEAFF.

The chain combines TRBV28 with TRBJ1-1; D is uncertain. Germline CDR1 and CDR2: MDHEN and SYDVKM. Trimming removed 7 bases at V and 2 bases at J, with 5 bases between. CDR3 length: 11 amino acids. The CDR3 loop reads CASNYNTEAFF. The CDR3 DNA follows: TGTGCCAGCAATTATAACACTGAAGCTTTCTTT.

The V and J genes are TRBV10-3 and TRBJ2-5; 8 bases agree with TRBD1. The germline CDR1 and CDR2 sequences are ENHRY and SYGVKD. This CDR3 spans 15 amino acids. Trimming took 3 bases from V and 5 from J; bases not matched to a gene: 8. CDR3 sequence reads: CAISDPTGAVETQYF. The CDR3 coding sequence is TGTGCCATCAGTGACCCGACAGGGGCAGTGGAGACCCAGTACTTC.

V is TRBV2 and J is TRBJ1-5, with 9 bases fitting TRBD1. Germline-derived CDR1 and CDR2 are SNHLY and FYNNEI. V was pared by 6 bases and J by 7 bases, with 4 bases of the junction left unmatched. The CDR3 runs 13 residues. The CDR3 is CASRGTGPQPQHF. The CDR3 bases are TGTGCCAGCAGGGGGACAGGGCCCCAGCCCCAGCATTTT.